This T cell receptor (beta chain) was documented in a study of T-cell memory formation after mild COVID-19. Study details: Clusters were largely donor specific.

Comment on this clonotype: Its antigen remains unidentified.

From germline, CDR1 is SGHTA and CDR2 FQGNSA. The CDR3 runs to 13 residues. Trimming took 4 bases from V and 8 from J; bases not matched to a gene: 6. TCRdb redid the calling of the 5' RACE reads with MiXCR, one entry per CDR3 protein. The sample shows hundreds of thousands of distinct CDR3 sequences, approximately 21% of them seen only once. Findings of the study overall: Later expanders leaned CD4+, whereas day 15 to 85 contracting clones were balanced CD4/CD8.

Sequencing was done on a sample of PBMCs or a T cell subset sorted from them (not recorded which). The clonotype comes from an adult woman who had mild COVID-19 (a few samples of this study predate the infection). Cell type and time point are not known. This chain connects TRBV7-2 to TRBJ1-2; TRBD1 agrees at 8 bases. The DNA of the CDR3 is TGTGCCAGCAGCTCGGGACAGGCAGGAGGCTACACCTTC. This codes for CASSSGQAGGYTF.